The entry below gives a single TCR beta chain sequence along with its context. Its antigen is still unknown. No much larger clone exists at a distance of one base, and base qualities are not known. Genomic DNA was isolated from the sorted cells so that the TCRbeta CDR3 region could be sequenced. The immunoSEQ Assay was used for sequencing of TCRbeta CDR3 regions. This immuneACCESS table, as held by TCRdb, lists in-frame sequences with V and J called but not all clones. Of the missing ones, under half trace to an unresolved V gene in checked studies; the others have no known cause. Recorded for this sample are around 94,000 clones; roughly 90% of them occurred a single time. The top ten hold 3.4% of the sample. CDR1 and CDR2 (SGHDT, YYEEEE) derive from the germline V gene. V is shortened by 2 bases, J by 0 bases, and the region joining them spans 11 bases. The CDR3 runs 15 amino acids, cysteine and phenylalanine included. The CDR3 DNA has 45 bases and is translated from base 1.

The data are from a study of OX40 agonist ivuxolimab in advanced cancers. Context from the whole study: Ivuxolimab, which targeted the costimulatory receptor OX40 (CD134), was an agonistic, fully human IgG2 monoclonal antibody. Intravenous ivuxolimab was administered to patients every 2 weeks at six dose levels: 0.01, 0.1, 0.3, 1.5, 3 and 10 mg/kg. Among the roughly 52 dose-escalation patients, around 20 had hepatocellular carcinoma, roughly 15 melanoma, 9 renal cell carcinoma and 9 head and neck cancer. A male proportion of nearly 85% and a mean age of about 60 years, ranging from 23 to 79, were recorded for the dose-escalation cohort. Prior anti-PD-1, anti-PD-L1 or anti-CTLA-4 therapy was permitted, and approximately 41% of dose-escalation patients had received checkpoint inhibitors. Three dose-escalation patients achieved partial responses, one with hepatocellular carcinoma and two with cutaneous melanoma. The point of sequencing TCRbeta in the periphery was to test whether ivuxolimab changed TCR sequence diversity and drove clonal T-cell expansion. The paper reports the monotherapy dose-escalation portion (N of about 47 patients) of the phase I ivuxolimab trial.

The trial excluded patients who had a history of autoimmune disease or who were on systemic immunosuppression. Peripheral blood for TCR sequencing was collected from all dose cohorts at baseline, on cycle 4 day 1, and on cycle 7 day 1. Samples were obtained from an open-label, multicenter, first-in-human phase I dose-escalation trial of ivuxolimab. The trial enrolled adults with locally advanced or metastatic head and neck squamous cell, hepatocellular, melanoma or renal cell carcinoma. Before TCR sequencing, CD4+ T cells and CD8+ T cells were sorted from peripheral blood as separate populations. Results the study describes overall, beyond this receptor: In partial responders in the 0.1-3.0 mg/kg groups, normalized peripheral clonal expansion was found to be among the lowest, especially among CD8+ T cells. On average, CD8+ T cells showed more expanded clones than CD4+ T cells after ivuxolimab. Antigen specificity was not determined for the clonally expanded peripheral T cells. Low levels of normalized T-cell clonal expansion were also shown by some nonresponding patients. Clonal expansion of both CD4+ and CD8+ blood T cells was observed from baseline to week 6 at doses 0.1 to 3.0 mg/kg.

This specimen was CD4+ or CD8+ T cells sorted from blood, taken in a trial of the OX40 agonist ivuxolimab. The chain links TRBV5-6 with TRBJ1-1, with a tentative D gene TRBD1 over 6 matching bases. The sequence was obtained from an adult with an advanced solid tumor such as melanoma, head and neck, liver or kidney cancer. The bases are TGTGCCAGCAGCTTATGGACAGCAATGAACACTGAAGCTTTCTTT. Translated, this is CASSLWTAMNTEAFF.